The 20 T cell receptor beta chains given below trace back to one sample, sequenced in a study of siplizumab effects on memory and regulatory T cells. Using immunoSEQ multiplex PCR, the repertoire was profiled, and TCRdb retains in-frame clones only, with some absent. The table records roughly 50,000 clones, 95% to 97% of them present only once. Material for sequencing was naive CD4+ T cells sorted from blood. Source of these receptors: a human donor in good health.

The rearrangement links TRBV4-2 to TRBJ2-5; D is unclear. This CDR3 is 13 amino acids long. Germline values: CDR1 LGHNA, CDR2 YNFKEQ. V was trimmed by 6 bases and J by 3 bases, leaving 11 bases between them. The CDR3 spells CASRGSLKETQYF. The CDR3 coding sequence is TGTGCCAGCAGAGGTAGCCTCAAAGAGACCCAGTACTTC.

The J gene is TRBJ2-7, the V gene TRBV4-1, with 12 bases identical to TRBD2. The J segment lost 0 bases and the V segment lost 6 bases, leaving 12 bases of the junction unmatched. The germline V gene has CDR1 MGHRA and CDR2 YSYEKL. The CDR3 extends over 18 amino acids. The CDR3 is CASSRAGTSGHSSYEQYF. In DNA form, the CDR3 reads TGCGCCAGCAGTCGTGCCGGGACTAGCGGGCACAGCTCCTACGAGCAGTACTTC.

V and J are TRBV28 and TRBJ1-5, with D possibly TRBD1 on 6 matching bases. Germline V lookup: CDR1 MDHEN, CDR2 SYDVKM. Between the trimmed V and J ends, which lost 3 bases and 5 bases, there was a span of 14 bases. The CDR3 totals 15 residues. CDR3 in amino acids: CASSLPTGVDQPQHF. The CDR3 DNA sequence: TGTGCCAGCAGTTTGCCGACAGGTGTAGATCAGCCCCAGCATTTT.

V usage is TRBV25-1 and J usage is TRBJ2-1; D might be TRBD2 (6 bases). The CDR3 has 16 residues. Germline CDR1 and CDR2: MGHDK and SYGVNS. Trimming removed 8 bases at V and 0 bases at J, with 17 bases between. CDR3 nucleotide sequence: TGTGCCAGCGGAGGAATTAGCGGAAGCTCCTACAATGAGCAGTTCTTC. This codes for CASGGISGSSYNEQFF.

The chain links TRBV2 to TRBJ2-6; TRBD1 might be the D (6 bases). The CDR3 extends over 16 amino acids. Trimming cost V 7 bases and J 2 bases, with 15 bases left between them. Germline V gene lookup returns CDR1 SNHLY and CDR2 FYNNEI. CDR3 protein: CASTSGTNPGANVLTF. DNA for the CDR3: TGTGCCAGCACCTCCGGGACAAACCCTGGGGCCAACGTCCTGACTTTC.

The chain has TRBV6-5 and TRBJ2-7; 7 bases line up with TRBD2. Looked up from germline, CDR1 is MNHEY and CDR2 is SVGAGI. CDR3 length: 15 residues. Trimming at V came to 6 bases and at J to 0 bases, leaving 8 bases not matched to a gene. The CDR3 region is CASSRRGESSYEQYF. As DNA, the CDR3 is TGTGCCAGCAGCCGCCGGGGGGAGAGCTCCTACGAGCAGTACTTC.

In this sample, this clone turned up once. The V and J genes are TRBV20-1 and TRBJ2-7; D is possibly TRBD2 (6 bases). Trimming cost V 5 bases and J 4 bases, with 9 bases left between them. The germline gives CDR1 DFQATT, CDR2 SNEGSKA (reference sequence). CDR3 length equals 11 residues. CDR3 residues: CSALGGYEQYF. The CDR3 DNA reads TGCAGTGCTCTCGGGGGATACGAGCAGTACTTC.

The V gene is TRBV9, the J gene TRBJ2-1, with D unresolved. Germline V lookup: CDR1 SGDLS, CDR2 YYNGEE. Trimming pared 4 bases from V and 5 bases from J, leaving 13 bases between. The CDR3 totals 14 residues. CDR3 sequence: CASSIRPINNEQFF. The CDR3 region has the DNA TGTGCCAGCAGCATACGACCAATAAACAATGAGCAGTTCTTC.

The chain joins TRBV9 to TRBJ2-2; 8 bases agree with TRBD1. The germline gives CDR1 SGDLS, CDR2 YYNGEE. CDR3 length equals 16 residues. Trimming at V came to 4 bases and at J to 4 bases, leaving 9 bases not matched to a gene. Here the CDR3 DNA reads TGTGCCAGCAGCCCCCGGACAGGGAGAGCCACCGGGGAGCTGTTTTTT. As protein: CASSPRTGRATGELFF.

The genes are TRBV30 and TRBJ2-7, with TRBD2 identical over 9 bases. V gave up 0 bases and J gave up 4 bases; unmatched junction bases: 4. Germline values: CDR1 GTSNPN, CDR2 SVGIG (reference sequence). This CDR3 is 14 amino acids long. CDR3 amino acids: CAWSVRLAGYEQYF. In DNA form, the CDR3 reads TGTGCCTGGAGTGTACGGCTAGCGGGGTACGAGCAGTACTTC.

The gene calls are TRBV6-5 and TRBJ2-7; 8 nucleotides agree with TRBD2. The trim removed 4 bases at V and 3 bases at J, leaving 2 bases unmatched. The CDR3 covers 13 residues. Germline V gene sequence: CDR1 MNHEY, CDR2 SVGAGI. This CDR3 is CASSFGRVYEQYF. As DNA, the CDR3 is TGTGCCAGCAGTTTCGGGAGGGTCTACGAGCAGTACTTC.

In the case of this clone: Relative to the germline gene, one junction end is altered; a read error may explain this. The CDR3 sequence is CASSAALRRGAF. For the CDR3, the DNA is TGTGCCAGCAGTGCTGCCCTGCGCAGGGGGGCCTTC. V usage is TRBV6-1 and J usage is TRBJ1-2, with 7 bases matching TRBD1. The CDR3 consists of 12 residues. Germline V gene sequence: CDR1 MNHNS, CDR2 SASEGT.

The gene calls are TRBV15 and TRBJ1-4; D is perhaps TRBD1 (5 bases). Germline CDR1 LNHNV, CDR2 YYDKDF (reference sequence). This CDR3 is 12 amino acids long. V was trimmed by 5 bases and J by 9 bases, leaving 10 bases between them. The CDR3 here is CATSPREKKLFF. As DNA, the CDR3 is TGTGCCACCAGCCCCAGGGAGAAAAAACTGTTTTTT.

The chain employs TRBV19 and TRBJ2-7; 11 bases align to TRBD2. The CDR3 has 15 residues. Germline assignment: CDR1 LNHDA and CDR2 SQIVND (reference sequence). With V trimmed by 5 bases and J by 3 bases, 6 bases remained unmatched. The CDR3 DNA reads as TGTGCCAGTAGTCAATCAACTAGCGGGGGCTACGAGCAGTACTTC. Translation: CASSQSTSGGYEQYF.

The chain carries TRBV5-1 and TRBJ1-1; D is uncertain. V lost 0 bases and J 0 bases, leaving 9 bases between the germline ends. In germline, CDR1 is SGHRS, CDR2 YFSETQ. The CDR3 covers 15 residues. Here the CDR3 DNA reads TGCGCCAGCAGCTTGGTGGCAGGAGTGAACACTGAAGCTTTCTTT. This encodes CASSLVAGVNTEAFF.

This chain links TRBV7-8 with TRBJ2-2; D call uncertain. The CDR3 sequence is 16 residues long. Trimming left V 2 bases short and J 0 bases short, with 10 bases between. The germline V gene has CDR1 SGHVS and CDR2 FQNEAQ. The DNA of the CDR3 is TGTGCCAGCAGCTTATGGCAGACTGCGAACACCGGGGAGCTGTTTTTT. Its protein product is CASSLWQTANTGELFF.

The gene calls are TRBV7-9 and TRBJ2-1; TRBD1 aligns across 10 bases. The V gene's germline CDR1 is SEHNR and CDR2 FQNEAQ (reference sequence). The J segment lost 4 bases and the V segment lost 5 bases, leaving 8 bases of the junction unmatched. The CDR3 sequence is 16 residues long. The CDR3 here is CASSLPGQGQYNEQFF. The CDR3 DNA reads as TGTGCCAGCAGCCTCCCGGGACAGGGGCAATACAATGAGCAGTTCTTC.

The chain has TRBV19 and TRBJ1-5; TRBD1 aligns across 7 bases. This CDR3 has 16 residues. V was clipped by 0 bases and J by 5 bases; unmatched bases: 7. CDR1 is LNHDA, CDR2 SQIVND, per germline (reference sequence). The CDR3 nucleotides are TGTGCCAGTAGTATAGATCTTGGACAGGTGTATCAGCCCCAGCATTTT. Its translation: CASSIDLGQVYQPQHF.

The V call is TRBV19, the J call TRBJ2-1; TRBD2 matches 11 bases. From germline, CDR1 is LNHDA and CDR2 SQIVND (reference sequence). CDR3 length equals 15 residues. The trim removed 4 bases at V and 9 bases at J, leaving 8 bases unmatched. The CDR3 reads CASSTTSGSVGEQFF. The DNA of the CDR3 is TGTGCCAGTAGTACTACTAGCGGGAGTGTTGGTGAGCAGTTCTTC.

This clone was seen a single time. This chain connects TRBV28 to TRBJ2-7; D is possibly TRBD1 or TRBD2 (7 bases each). CDR3 length: 15 amino acids. Germline V gives CDR1 MDHEN, CDR2 SYDVKM. V dropped 7 bases and J dropped 4 bases, with 20 bases sitting between them. CDR3 DNA: TGTGCCAGCAATGCTCCAGGGGGGGGAATTTACGAGCAGTACTTC. It yields the protein CASNAPGGGIYEQYF.